These 10 T cell receptor beta chains came from one sample sequenced in a study of blood T cells in healthy people across ages. Primers used in a second PCR of roughly 6 to 11 cycles were a sample-barcoded 5' primer and a J-beta primer mix. Using its own MiXCR run on the 5' RACE reads, TCRdb lists one record per CDR3 protein. Of roughly 1.7 million distinct CDR3 sequences in the sample, about 35% are singletons; the top ten hold around 11%. Sequenced material: blood. These TCRs come from a woman in her twenties or thirties in good health.

In its sample, this clonotype was seen a few times. The chain couples TRBV11-2 to TRBJ2-7, with D possibly being TRBD1 (5 bases). The CDR3 has 16 amino acids. Germline values: CDR1 SGHAT, CDR2 FQNNGV. The V and J ends lost 4 bases and 2 bases respectively, with 18 bases between them. For the CDR3, the DNA is TGTGCCAGCAGCTCGGTAAGGGGTGCAGGGACCTACGAGCAGTACTTC. Protein: CASSSVRGAGTYEQYF.

As DNA, the CDR3 is TGTGCCAGCAGCTTGGTACTAGCGGGGGGGCGGAGTACGCAGTATTTT. It specifies CASSLVLAGGRSTQYF. The chain combines TRBV5-5 with TRBJ2-3; 13 nucleotides agree with TRBD2. V dropped 0 bases and J dropped 8; count of bases not matched to a gene: 6. CDR3 length: 16 residues. Germline assignment: CDR1 SGHKS and CDR2 YYEKEE (reference sequence). Full variable domain (remainder filled in from reference TRBV5-5 and TRBJ2-3): DAGVTQSPTHLIKTRGQQVTLRCSPISGHKSVSWYQQVLGQGPQFIFQYYEKEERGRGNFPDRFSARQFPNYSSELNVNALLLGDSALYLCASSLVLAGGRSTQYFGPGTRLTVL.

The chain recombines TRBV29-1 with TRBJ1-1; D is unresolved. This CDR3 spans 12 amino acids. Germline V CDR1 and CDR2: SQVTM, ANQGSEA. The V gene lost 3 bases and the J gene lost 8 bases, with 13 bases spanning the gap. CDR3 region: CSVDNTQEEAFF. The CDR3 DNA follows: TGCAGCGTTGACAACACTCAGGAGGAAGCTTTCTTT.

For the CDR3, the DNA is TGCAGGGCCGGACAGTCACATAACACTGAAGCTTTCTTT. Protein product: CRAGQSHNTEAFF. V gene TRBV20-1 combines with J gene TRBJ1-1; TRBD1 might be the D (6 bases). Germline V gene lookup returns CDR1 DFQATT and CDR2 SNEGSKA (reference sequence). The CDR3 is made up of 13 amino acids.

This clonotype was recorded a few times. The chain has TRBV11-2 and TRBJ1-2, with TRBD1 as a possible D gene (6 bases). The CDR3 has 15 residues. The V end was cut by 7 bases, the J end by 1 base, with 16 bases between. CDR1 is SGHAT and CDR2 is FQNNGV in the germline V gene. In DNA form, the CDR3 reads TGTGCCAGCACCCCGGGGGGGCGGGGTAACTATGGCTACACCTTC. Its protein is CASTPGGRGNYGYTF. Combining the CDR3 with reference TRBV11-2 and TRBJ1-2 gives the whole variable domain EAGVAQSPRYKIIEKRQSVAFWCNPISGHATLYWYQQILGQGPKLLIQFQNNGVVDDSQLPKDRFSAERLKGVDSTLKIQPAKLEDSAVYLCASTPGGRGNYGYTFGSGTRLTVV.

This clonotype showed up many times. One end of the junction does not line up with germline, which may come from a read error. This rearrangement joins TRBV6-1 to TRBJ2-7; 9 nucleotides align to TRBD1. The CDR3 loop spans 17 amino acids. Germline lookup yields CDR1 MNHNS and CDR2 SASEGT. CDR3 residues: CASTELAGDREADEQYF. CDR3 sequence (DNA): TGTGCCAGCACTGAATTGGCGGGGGACAGGGAGGCGGACGAGCAGTACTTC.

V is TRBV12-5 and J is TRBJ2-3; 8 positions match TRBD2. V was clipped by 6 bases and J by 1 base; unmatched bases: 3. The CDR3 sequence is 14 residues long. CDR1 and CDR2 (germline): LGHNT, FRNRAP. CDR3: CASGAGEGTDTQYF. CDR3 nucleotides: TGTGCTAGTGGAGCGGGAGAGGGCACAGATACGCAGTATTTT.

This clonotype was observed a handful of times. The genes are TRBV10-3 and TRBJ2-3; D tentatively reads TRBD1 or TRBD2 (6 bases each). This CDR3 contains 13 residues. The germline V gene encodes CDR1 ENHRY and CDR2 SYGVKD. Trimming cost V 4 bases and J 3 bases, with 8 bases left between them. DNA of the CDR3: TGTGCCATCAGTGGGGGGGCTACAGATACGCAGTATTTT. Amino acids: CAISGGATDTQYF.

The rearrangement links TRBV2 to TRBJ2-3; 11 bases fit TRBD2. The CDR3 contains 18 residues. CDR1 and CDR2 (germline): SNHLY, FYNNEI. V gave up 4 bases and J gave up 1 base; unmatched junction bases: 10. CDR3 DNA: TGTGCCAGCAGTGGTGGGGCTAGCGGGAGGTATCGCACAGATACGCAGTATTTT. This gives the protein CASSGGASGRYRTDTQYF.

Comment on this clonotype: With a much larger clone just one base away, this may be a read error. The CDR3 end shows no conserved phenylalanine or tryptophan, and so a read error is likely. The V and J genes are TRBV29-1 and TRBJ1-6; 10 bases are shared with TRBD1. The CDR3 spans 14 residues. V shed 7 bases, J shed 6 bases, and the junction held 6 bases outside the gene matches. The germline CDR1 and CDR2 sequences are SQVTM and ANQGSEA. CDR3 sequence reads: CSARQGAPNSPLHL. CDR3 sequence (DNA): TGCAGCGCAAGACAGGGGGCCCCTAATTCACCCCTCCACTTG.